The 8 T cell receptor beta chains given below trace back to one sample, sequenced in a study of TIL therapy for anti-PD-1-resistant metastatic lung cancer. Noted time point: pre-treatment sample, taken before nivolumab and TIL therapy. The libraries were made with immunoSEQ v3. Sequencing was performed with immunoSEQ multiplex PCR; in TCRdb, only in-frame clones are kept and a portion is missing. This sample has about 36,000 clones, with 73% found just once. Here the sequenced sample was blood, taken at baseline. These receptors all come from a person aged 25-85 years with non-small cell lung cancer.

V usage is TRBV10-1 and J usage is TRBJ1-3; D not resolved. Germline-derived CDR1 and CDR2 are WNHNN and SYGVQD (reference sequence). Trimming removed 3 bases at V and 8 bases at J, with 5 bases between. There are 11 residues in the CDR3. The CDR3 here is CASSDEDTIYF. CDR3 in DNA: TGCGCCAGCAGTGATGAGGACACCATATATTTT.

This sequence joins TRBV4-3 and TRBJ2-5; unclear D gene. This CDR3 region has 15 residues. CDR1 is LGHNA and CDR2 is YSLEER in the germline V gene. V was clipped by 0 bases and J by 2 bases, with 10 bases between them. The CDR3 sequence is CASSQDDQEQETQYF. The CDR3, as DNA: TGCGCCAGCAGCCAAGATGATCAGGAGCAAGAGACCCAGTACTTC.

This chain uses TRBV11-2 with TRBJ2-3; a possible D gene is TRBD1 (6 bases). Germline lookup yields CDR1 SGHAT and CDR2 FQNNGV. Trimming pared 8 bases from V and 0 bases from J, leaving 12 bases between. The CDR3 is made up of 14 amino acids. Here the CDR3 reads CASAKGTSTDTQYF. Written as DNA, the CDR3 is TGTGCCAGCGCCAAGGGGACAAGCACAGATACGCAGTATTTT.

J is TRBJ1-1 and V is TRBV11-2; TRBD1 agrees at 7 bases. CDR1 and CDR2 (germline): SGHAT, FQNNGV. This CDR3 region has 16 residues. The ends lost 2 bases at V and 0 bases at J; junction bases unmatched: 6. CDR3 coding DNA: TGTGCCAGCAGCTTAATAGGGGGCTCTATGAACACTGAAGCTTTCTTT. Translating it yields CASSLIGGSMNTEAFF.

The CDR3 here is CATSPPISSYNEQFF. The CDR3 DNA reads as TGTGCCACCAGTCCTCCCATCAGCTCCTACAATGAGCAGTTCTTC. The chain joins TRBV7-9 to TRBJ2-1; D call uncertain. Germline V gives CDR1 SEHNR, CDR2 FQNEAQ (reference sequence). Trimming removed 10 bases at V and 0 bases at J, with 16 bases between. CDR3 size: 15 residues.

The chain employs TRBV15 and TRBJ2-7; TRBD1 matches at 8 bases. CDR1 and CDR2 (germline): LNHNV, YYDKDF (reference sequence). V lost 5 bases and J lost 6; bases outside the gene matches: 12. The CDR3 consists of 15 residues. As DNA, the CDR3 is TGTGCCACCAGCCTCCGAGGGAGGCAGGGGGCCGAGCAGTACTTC. Translated, it gives CATSLRGRQGAEQYF.

This rearrangement joins TRBV19 to TRBJ1-4, with TRBD1 identical over 8 bases. CDR1 and CDR2 (germline): LNHDA, SQIVND (reference sequence). V lost 3 bases to trimming and J lost 11 bases; unmatched junction nucleotides: 11. The CDR3 totals 15 residues. This CDR3 reads CASSIGPQGVGKLFF. CDR3 bases: TGTGCCAGTAGTATCGGCCCACAGGGGGTCGGGAAACTGTTTTTT.

This clone was found once. CDR3 amino acids: CASSLASLQASYGYTF. The CDR3 DNA sequence: TGTGCCAGCAGCTTAGCCTCCTTACAGGCCAGCTATGGCTACACCTTC. The gene calls are TRBV7-8 and TRBJ1-2; maybe TRBD1 (5 bases). Trimming removed 0 bases from V and 4 bases from J, with 15 bases in between. Germline CDR1 SGHVS, CDR2 FQNEAQ. CDR3 length equals 16 residues.